The rows below give T cell receptor beta chains drawn from one sample of a study of blood T cell repertoires in COVID-19. Some clones are missing from TCRdb's copy, which holds only in-frame ones; the method was immunoSEQ multiplex PCR. The table has around 85,000 clones, roughly 87% seen once; the top ten hold more than 4.5%. The sequencing sample was made of peripheral blood. The receptor set was obtained from a man aged 55 to 70 with acute or convalescent COVID-19. The CDR3 runs from the conserved cysteine through the conserved F or W. A D gene is named only where the DNA matches it firmly. Some rows have no size entry. The others give once, few or many, or a class for an expanded clone.

d_gene: TRBD2; abundance: .; j_gene: TRBJ2-5; v_gene: TRBV7-9; len: 15; CDR3aa: CASRFSGGAQETQYF; CDR3nt: TGTGCCAGCAGATTTAGCGGGGGGGCCCAAGAGACCCAGTACTTC
d_gene: .; abundance: .; j_gene: TRBJ1-3; v_gene: TRBV9; len: 16; CDR3aa: CASSARGGSGGNTIYF; CDR3nt: TGTGCCAGCAGCGCGAGGGGGGGATCGGGCGGAAACACCATATATTTT
d_gene: TRBD2; abundance: .; j_gene: TRBJ2-3; v_gene: TRBV19; len: 18; CDR3aa: CASSIGLAGGRGTDTQYF; CDR3nt: TGTGCCAGTAGTATTGGACTAGCGGGGGGGCGGGGCACAGATACGCAGTATTTT
d_gene: TRBD1; abundance: once; j_gene: TRBJ2-7; v_gene: TRBV5-4; len: 15; CDR3aa: CASSGDRGFSYEQYF; CDR3nt: TGTGCCAGCAGCGGGGACAGGGGTTTCTCCTACGAGCAGTACTTC
d_gene: .; abundance: .; j_gene: TRBJ1-4; v_gene: TRBV11-2; len: 12; CDR3aa: CASSPNNEKLFF; CDR3nt: TGTGCCAGCAGCCCTAATAATGAAAAACTGTTTTTT
d_gene: TRBD1; abundance: .; j_gene: TRBJ1-4; v_gene: TRBV19; len: 15; CDR3aa: CASTFDRETNEKLFF; CDR3nt: TGTGCCAGTACCTTCGACAGGGAAACTAATGAAAAACTGTTTTTT
d_gene: .; abundance: .; j_gene: TRBJ2-7; v_gene: TRBV5-6; len: 12; CDR3aa: CASSHDSYEQYF; CDR3nt: TGTGCCAGCAGCCACGACAGTTACGAGCAGTACTTC
d_gene: TRBD1; abundance: .; j_gene: TRBJ1-1; v_gene: TRBV18; len: 15; CDR3aa: CASSPIQGADTEAFF; CDR3nt: TGTGCCAGCTCACCAATACAGGGGGCGGACACTGAAGCTTTCTTT
d_gene: TRBD1; abundance: .; j_gene: TRBJ1-4; v_gene: TRBV10-3; len: 13; CDR3aa: CAVRTGANEKLFF; CDR3nt: TGTGCCGTCCGGACAGGGGCGAATGAAAAACTGTTTTTT
d_gene: .; abundance: few; j_gene: TRBJ1-2; v_gene: TRBV20-1; len: 18; CDR3aa: CSASDPLGQGSYNYGYTF; CDR3nt: TGCAGTGCTAGTGATCCCTTGGGGCAGGGAAGTTATAACTATGGCTACACCTTC
d_gene: .; abundance: once; j_gene: TRBJ1-6; v_gene: TRBV7-2; len: 13; CDR3aa: CASSSQGNSPLHF; CDR3nt: TGTGCCAGCAGCTCTCAGGGTAATTCACCCCTCCACTTT
d_gene: .; abundance: many; j_gene: TRBJ1-1; v_gene: TRBV29-1; len: 13; CDR3aa: CSVYKGLRTEAFF; CDR3nt: TGCAGCGTTTATAAGGGGTTGAGGACTGAAGCTTTCTTT
d_gene: TRBD1; abundance: .; j_gene: TRBJ1-3; v_gene: TRBV7-8; len: 15; CDR3aa: CASSPQGAGGNTIYF; CDR3nt: TGTGCCAGCAGCCCACAGGGGGCTGGGGGAAACACCATATATTTT
d_gene: .; abundance: .; j_gene: TRBJ1-4; v_gene: TRBV11-2; len: 14; CDR3aa: CASSNTGHWEKLFF; CDR3nt: TGTGCCAGCAGCAACACAGGGCATTGGGAAAAACTGTTTTTT
d_gene: .; abundance: .; j_gene: TRBJ2-7; v_gene: TRBV10-1; len: 15; CDR3aa: CASSPTTQGYYEQYF; CDR3nt: TGCGCCAGCAGTCCGACAACACAGGGATACTACGAGCAGTACTTC
d_gene: TRBD1; abundance: .; j_gene: TRBJ2-1; v_gene: TRBV6-2/TRBV6-3; len: 17; CDR3aa: CASSYLAGTGDYNEQFF; CDR3nt: TGTGCCAGCAGTTACTTAGCCGGGACAGGGGACTACAATGAGCAGTTCTTC
d_gene: TRBD2; abundance: .; j_gene: TRBJ2-1; v_gene: TRBV6-6; len: 13; CDR3aa: CASKTSEDNEQFF; CDR3nt: TGTGCCAGCAAGACTAGCGAAGACAATGAGCAGTTCTTC
d_gene: .; abundance: .; j_gene: TRBJ1-3; v_gene: TRBV30; len: 13; CDR3aa: CAWSRDTGNTIYF; CDR3nt: TGTGCCTGGAGCCGGGACACTGGAAACACCATATATTTT
d_gene: TRBD2; abundance: .; j_gene: TRBJ2-1; v_gene: TRBV6-2/TRBV6-3; len: 12; CDR3aa: CASSDSGTRQFF; CDR3nt: TGTGCCAGCAGTGATTCCGGGACTAGGCAGTTCTTC
d_gene: TRBD1; abundance: .; j_gene: TRBJ1-2; v_gene: TRBV6-2/TRBV6-3; len: 12; CDR3aa: CASSRQGYGYTF; CDR3nt: TGTGCCAGCAGTCGACAGGGCTATGGCTACACCTTC
d_gene: .; abundance: .; j_gene: TRBJ1-1; v_gene: TRBV30; len: 13; CDR3aa: CAWTGQSNTEAFF; CDR3nt: TGTGCCTGGACTGGACAGTCGAACACTGAAGCTTTCTTT
d_gene: .; abundance: .; j_gene: TRBJ1-4; v_gene: TRBV2; len: 13; CDR3aa: CASSTGGREKLFF; CDR3nt: TGTGCCAGTTCGACAGGCGGAAGGGAAAAACTGTTTTTT
d_gene: .; abundance: .; j_gene: TRBJ1-1; v_gene: TRBV4-3; len: 13; CDR3aa: CASSQDRRTEAFF; CDR3nt: TGCGCCAGCAGCCAAGATCGGAGGACTGAAGCTTTCTTT
d_gene: TRBD1; abundance: .; j_gene: TRBJ2-1; v_gene: TRBV5-5; len: 15; CDR3aa: CASSLGDRGEGEQFF; CDR3nt: TGTGCCAGCAGCTTGGGGGACAGGGGGGAAGGTGAGCAGTTCTTC
d_gene: TRBD1; abundance: .; j_gene: TRBJ2-5; v_gene: TRBV27; len: 14; CDR3aa: CASSSTGTGTTQYF; CDR3nt: TGTGCCAGCAGTTCGACCGGGACAGGGACTACCCAGTACTTC
d_gene: .; abundance: .; j_gene: TRBJ1-6; v_gene: TRBV7-9; len: 16; CDR3aa: CASSPTGVVYNSPLHF; CDR3nt: TGTGCCAGCAGCCCTACAGGAGTTGTCTATAATTCACCCCTCCACTTT
d_gene: .; abundance: .; j_gene: TRBJ1-2; v_gene: TRBV5-6; len: 16; CDR3aa: CASSFLGQNPDYGYTF; CDR3nt: TGTGCCAGCAGCTTTCTTGGACAGAATCCTGACTATGGCTACACCTTC